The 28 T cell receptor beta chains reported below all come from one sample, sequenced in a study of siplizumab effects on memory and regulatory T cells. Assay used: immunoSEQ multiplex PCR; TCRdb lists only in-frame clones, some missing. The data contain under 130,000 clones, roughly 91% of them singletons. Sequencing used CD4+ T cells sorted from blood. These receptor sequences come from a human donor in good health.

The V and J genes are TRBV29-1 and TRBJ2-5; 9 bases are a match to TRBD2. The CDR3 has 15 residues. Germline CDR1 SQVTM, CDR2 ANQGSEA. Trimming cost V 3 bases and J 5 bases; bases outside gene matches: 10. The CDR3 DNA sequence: TGCAGCGTTGAGGCAGTAGCGGGAGTGGGTGAGACCCAGTACTTC. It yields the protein CSVEAVAGVGETQYF.

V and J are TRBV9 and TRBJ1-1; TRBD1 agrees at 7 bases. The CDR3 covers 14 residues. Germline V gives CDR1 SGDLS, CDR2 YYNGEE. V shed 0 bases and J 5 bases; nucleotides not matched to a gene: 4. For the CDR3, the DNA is TGTGCCAGCAGCGTAGAACAGGGGAGGACTGAAGCTTTCTTT. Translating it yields CASSVEQGRTEAFF.

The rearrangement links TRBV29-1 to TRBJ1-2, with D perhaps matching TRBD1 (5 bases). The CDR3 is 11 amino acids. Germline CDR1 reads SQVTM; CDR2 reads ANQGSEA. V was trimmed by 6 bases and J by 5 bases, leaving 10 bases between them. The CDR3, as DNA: TGCAGCGTCTGGTGGGGGTATGGCTACACCTTC. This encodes CSVWWGYGYTF.

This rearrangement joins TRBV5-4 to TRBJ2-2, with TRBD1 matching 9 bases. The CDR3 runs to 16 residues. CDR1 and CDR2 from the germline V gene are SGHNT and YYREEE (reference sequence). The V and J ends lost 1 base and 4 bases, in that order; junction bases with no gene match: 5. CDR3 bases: TGTGCCAGCAGCTTGCCGGGACAGGGTGTCACCGGGGAGCTGTTTTTT. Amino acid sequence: CASSLPGQGVTGELFF.

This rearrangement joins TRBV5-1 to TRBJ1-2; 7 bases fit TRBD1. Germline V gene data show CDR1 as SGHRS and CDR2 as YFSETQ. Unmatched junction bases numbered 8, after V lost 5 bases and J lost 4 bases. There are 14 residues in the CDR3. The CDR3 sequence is CASRLRQGSYGYTF. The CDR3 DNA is TGCGCCAGCAGATTGCGACAGGGAAGCTATGGCTACACCTTC.

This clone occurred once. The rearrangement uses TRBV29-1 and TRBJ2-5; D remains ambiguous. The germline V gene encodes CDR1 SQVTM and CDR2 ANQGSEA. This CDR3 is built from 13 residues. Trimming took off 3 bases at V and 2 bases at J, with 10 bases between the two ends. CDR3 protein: CSVDGLLQETQYF. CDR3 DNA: TGCAGCGTTGATGGTCTGTTGCAAGAGACCCAGTACTTC.

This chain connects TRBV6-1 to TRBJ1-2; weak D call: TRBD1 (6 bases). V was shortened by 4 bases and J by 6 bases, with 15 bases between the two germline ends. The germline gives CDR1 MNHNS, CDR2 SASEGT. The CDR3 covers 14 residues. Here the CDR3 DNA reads TGTGCCAGCAGTGCCGTACAGGGTTTTCATGGCTACACCTTC. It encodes CASSAVQGFHGYTF.

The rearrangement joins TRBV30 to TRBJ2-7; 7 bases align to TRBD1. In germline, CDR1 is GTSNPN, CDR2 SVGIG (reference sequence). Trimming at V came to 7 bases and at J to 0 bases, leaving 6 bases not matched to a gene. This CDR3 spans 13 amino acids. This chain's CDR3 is CASQGENSYEQYF. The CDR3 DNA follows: TGTGCCTCCCAGGGGGAGAACTCCTACGAGCAGTACTTC.

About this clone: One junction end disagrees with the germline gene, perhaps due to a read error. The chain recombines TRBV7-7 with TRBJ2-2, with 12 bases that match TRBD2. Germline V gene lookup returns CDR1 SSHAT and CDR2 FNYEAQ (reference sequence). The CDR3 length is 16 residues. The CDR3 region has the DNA TGTGCTAGCAGCCCAAGACTAGCGGGGGTTCCCGGGGAGCTGTTTTTT. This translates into CASSPRLAGVPGELFF.

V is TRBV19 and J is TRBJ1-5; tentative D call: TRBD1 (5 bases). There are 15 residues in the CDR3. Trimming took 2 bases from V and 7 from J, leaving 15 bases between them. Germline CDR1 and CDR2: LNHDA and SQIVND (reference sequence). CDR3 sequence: CASSIILGTPQPQHF. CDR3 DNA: TGTGCCAGTAGTATAATCCTCGGGACTCCCCAGCCCCAGCATTTT. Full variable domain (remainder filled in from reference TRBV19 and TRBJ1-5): DGGITQSPKYLFRKEGQNVTLSCEQNLNHDAMYWYRQDPGQGLRLIYYSQIVNDFQKGDIAEGYSVSREKKESFPLTVTSAQKNPTAFYLCASSIILGTPQPQHFGDGTRLSIL.

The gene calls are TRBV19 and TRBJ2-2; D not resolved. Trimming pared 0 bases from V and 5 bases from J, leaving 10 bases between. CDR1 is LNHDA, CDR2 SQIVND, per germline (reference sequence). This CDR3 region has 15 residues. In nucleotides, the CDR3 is TGTGCCAGTAGTATAGAGGGCACCGGGACCGGGGAGCTGTTTTTT. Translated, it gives CASSIEGTGTGELFF.

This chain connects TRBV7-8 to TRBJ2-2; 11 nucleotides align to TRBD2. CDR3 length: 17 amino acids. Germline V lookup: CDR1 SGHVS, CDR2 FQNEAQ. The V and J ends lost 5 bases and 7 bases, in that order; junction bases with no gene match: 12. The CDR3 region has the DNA TGTGCCAGCAGCCCCTTTAGCGGGAGGGCAGGAGGCGGGGAGCTGTTTTTT. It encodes CASSPFSGRAGGGELFF.

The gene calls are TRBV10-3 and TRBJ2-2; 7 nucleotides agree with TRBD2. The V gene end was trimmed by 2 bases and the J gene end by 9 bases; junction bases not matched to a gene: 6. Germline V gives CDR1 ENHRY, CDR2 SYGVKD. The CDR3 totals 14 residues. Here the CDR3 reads CAISEAGEARELFF. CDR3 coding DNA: TGTGCCATCAGTGAGGCGGGAGAGGCCCGGGAGCTGTTTTTT.

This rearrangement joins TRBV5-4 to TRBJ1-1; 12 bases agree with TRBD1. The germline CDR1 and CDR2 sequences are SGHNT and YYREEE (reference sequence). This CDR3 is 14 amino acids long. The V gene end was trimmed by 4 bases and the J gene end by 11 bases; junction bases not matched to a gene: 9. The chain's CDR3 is CASSLSQGQGAAFF. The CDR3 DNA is TGTGCCAGCAGCCTATCCCAGGGACAGGGGGCGGCTTTCTTT.

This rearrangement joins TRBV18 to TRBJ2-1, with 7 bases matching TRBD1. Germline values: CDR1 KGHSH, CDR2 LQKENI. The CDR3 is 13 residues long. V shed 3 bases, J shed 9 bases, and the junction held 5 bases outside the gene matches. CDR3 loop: CASSPGQFREQFF. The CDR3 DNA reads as TGTGCCAGCTCACCGGGACAGTTCCGTGAGCAGTTCTTC. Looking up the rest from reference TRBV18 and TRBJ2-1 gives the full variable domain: NAGVMQNPRHLVRRRGQEARLRCSPMKGHSHVYWYRQLPEEGLKFMVYLQKENIIDESGMPKERFSAEFPKEGPSILRIQQVVRGDSAAYFCASSPGQFREQFFGPGTRLTVL.

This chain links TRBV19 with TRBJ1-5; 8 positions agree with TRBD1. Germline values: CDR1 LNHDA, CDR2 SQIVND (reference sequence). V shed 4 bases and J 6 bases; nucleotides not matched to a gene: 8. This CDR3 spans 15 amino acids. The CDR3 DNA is TGTGCCAGTAGTAGTGGACAGGGTTTGACTCAGCCCCAGCATTTT. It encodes CASSSGQGLTQPQHF.

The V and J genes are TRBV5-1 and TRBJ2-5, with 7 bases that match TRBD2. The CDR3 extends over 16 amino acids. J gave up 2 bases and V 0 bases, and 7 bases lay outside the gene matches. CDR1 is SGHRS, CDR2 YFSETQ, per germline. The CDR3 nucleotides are TGCGCCAGCAGCTTGGCGGGAGCGGGGCCACAAGAGACCCAGTACTTC. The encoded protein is CASSLAGAGPQETQYF.

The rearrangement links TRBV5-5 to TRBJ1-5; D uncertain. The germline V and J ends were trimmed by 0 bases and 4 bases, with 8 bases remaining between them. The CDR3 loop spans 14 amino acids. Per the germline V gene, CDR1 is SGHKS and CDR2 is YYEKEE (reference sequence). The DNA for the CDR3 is TGTGCCAGCAGCTTGGAGGCAAGTAATCAGCCCCAGCATTTT. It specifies CASSLEASNQPQHF.

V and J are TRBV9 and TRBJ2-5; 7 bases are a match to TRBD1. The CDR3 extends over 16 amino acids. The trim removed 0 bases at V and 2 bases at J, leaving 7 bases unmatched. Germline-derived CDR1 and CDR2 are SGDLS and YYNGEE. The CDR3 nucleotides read TGTGCCAGCAGCGTAGCTACGGGACAGCCACAAGAGACCCAGTACTTC. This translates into CASSVATGQPQETQYF.

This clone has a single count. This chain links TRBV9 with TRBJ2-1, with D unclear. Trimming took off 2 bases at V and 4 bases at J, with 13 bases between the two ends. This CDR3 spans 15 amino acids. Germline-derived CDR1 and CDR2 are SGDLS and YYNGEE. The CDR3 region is CASSVGSASYNEQFF. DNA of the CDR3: TGTGCCAGCAGCGTCGGCTCGGCCTCTTACAATGAGCAGTTCTTC.

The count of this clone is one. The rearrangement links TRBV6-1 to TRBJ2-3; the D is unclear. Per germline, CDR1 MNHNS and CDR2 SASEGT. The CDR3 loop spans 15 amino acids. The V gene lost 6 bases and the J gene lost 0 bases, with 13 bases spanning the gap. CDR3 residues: CASRPTRTSTDTQYF. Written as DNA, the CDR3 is TGTGCCAGCAGACCTACTCGGACGAGCACAGATACGCAGTATTTT.

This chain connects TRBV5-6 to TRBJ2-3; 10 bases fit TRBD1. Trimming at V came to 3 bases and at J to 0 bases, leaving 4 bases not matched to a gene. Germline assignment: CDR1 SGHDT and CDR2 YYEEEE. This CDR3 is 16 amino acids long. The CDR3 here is CASSWGQGSSTDTQYF. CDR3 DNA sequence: TGTGCCAGCAGCTGGGGACAGGGGTCTAGCACAGATACGCAGTATTTT.

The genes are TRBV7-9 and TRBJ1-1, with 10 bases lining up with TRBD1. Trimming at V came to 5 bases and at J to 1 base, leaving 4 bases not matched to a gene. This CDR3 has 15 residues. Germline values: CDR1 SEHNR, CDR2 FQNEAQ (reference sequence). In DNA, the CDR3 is TGTGCCAGCAGCCAGACAGGGGGCGCGAACACTGAAGCTTTCTTT. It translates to CASSQTGGANTEAFF. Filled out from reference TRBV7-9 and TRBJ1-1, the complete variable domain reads DTGVSQNPRHKITKRGQNVTFRCDPISEHNRLYWYRQTLGQGPEFLTYFQNEAQLEKSRLLSDRFSAERPKGSFSTLEIQRTEQGDSAMYLCASSQTGGANTEAFFGQGTRLTVV.

CDR3 DNA: TGTGCCAGCAGCTTAGGCAGGGGGCTTAGCACAGATACGCAGTATTTT. Its protein product is CASSLGRGLSTDTQYF. V is TRBV7-8 and J is TRBJ2-3, with 8 positions matching TRBD1. V shed 1 base and J 0 bases; nucleotides not matched to a gene: 3. CDR3 length equals 16 residues. The germline gives CDR1 SGHVS, CDR2 FQNEAQ.

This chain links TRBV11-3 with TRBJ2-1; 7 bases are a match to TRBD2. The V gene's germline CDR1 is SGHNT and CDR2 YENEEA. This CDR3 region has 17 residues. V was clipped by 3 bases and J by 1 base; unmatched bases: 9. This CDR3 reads CASSLGFAGRSYNEQFF. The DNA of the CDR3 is TGTGCCAGCAGCTTGGGGTTTGCCGGGAGGTCCTACAATGAGCAGTTCTTC. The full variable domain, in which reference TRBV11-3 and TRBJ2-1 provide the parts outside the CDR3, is EAGVVQSPRYKIIEKKQPVAFWCNPISGHNTLYWYLQNLGQGPELLIRYENEEAVDDSQLPKDRFSAERLKGVDSTLKIQPAELGDSAVYLCASSLGFAGRSYNEQFFGPGTRLTVL.

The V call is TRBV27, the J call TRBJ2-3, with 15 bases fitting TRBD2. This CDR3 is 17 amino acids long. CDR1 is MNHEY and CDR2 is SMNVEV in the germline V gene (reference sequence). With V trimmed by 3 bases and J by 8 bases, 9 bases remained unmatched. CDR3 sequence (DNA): TGTGCCAGCAGTTTGCCCGGGACTAGCGGGGGGTCTGGTACGCAGTATTTT. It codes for CASSLPGTSGGSGTQYF.

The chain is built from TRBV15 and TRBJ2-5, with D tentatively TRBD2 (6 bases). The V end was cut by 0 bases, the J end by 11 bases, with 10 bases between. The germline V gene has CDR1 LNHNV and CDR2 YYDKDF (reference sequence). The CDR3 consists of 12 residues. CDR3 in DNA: TGTGCCACCAGCAGAGATTCTGGGGGGCAGTACTTC. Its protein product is CATSRDSGGQYF.

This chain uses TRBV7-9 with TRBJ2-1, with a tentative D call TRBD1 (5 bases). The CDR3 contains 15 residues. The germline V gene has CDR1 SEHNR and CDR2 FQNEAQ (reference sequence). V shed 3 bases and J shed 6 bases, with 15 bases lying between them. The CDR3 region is CASSFTGFIRNEQFF. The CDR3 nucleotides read TGTGCCAGCAGCTTCACAGGCTTTATCCGCAATGAGCAGTTCTTC.